These T cell receptor beta chains were read from a single sample in a study of blood T cell repertoires in COVID-19. Profiled with immunoSEQ multiplex PCR; TCRdb holds only in-frame clones, not every one. The sample contains roughly 180,000 clones, over 80% of which appear only once. The sequenced sample was peripheral blood. These TCRs come from a woman in her thirties or forties with COVID-19, enrolled during active disease. CDR3s include the opening cysteine and the closing phenylalanine or tryptophan. The order of the fields is V gene, D gene, J gene, clone size, CDR3 DNA, CDR3 protein. A D gene is named only where the DNA matches it firmly. Clone size, where shown, is once, few, many, or a class for clones that have expanded.

>TRBV5-6|.|TRBJ1-1|.
TGTGCCAGCACCCCTGGCGGGAACACTGAAGCTTTCTTT
CASTPGGNTEAFF
>TRBV6-6|.|TRBJ2-7|.
TGTGCCAGCGGCGGGAAAAGCAACGAGCAGTACTTC
CASGGKSNEQYF
>TRBV7-9|TRBD1|TRBJ1-2|few
TGTGCCGGATATAGGGGGACAGGGGAATCGGATGGCTACACCTTC
CAGYRGTGESDGYTF
>TRBV2|TRBD1|TRBJ1-1|.
TGTGCCAGCGGGAAGGGACAGTTGAACACTGAAGCTTTCTTT
CASGKGQLNTEAFF
>TRBV6-5|TRBD2|TRBJ2-1|.
TGTGCCAGCAGGCGACTGGCGGGAGGTTACAATGAGCAGTTCTTC
CASRRLAGGYNEQFF
>TRBV24-1|TRBD2|TRBJ2-1|.
TGTGCCACCAGTGACCGTAGCGGGTCTAGGCCCTACAATGAGCAGTTCTTC
CATSDRSGSRPYNEQFF
>TRBV5-1|.|TRBJ2-3|.
TGCGCCAGCGGGGCGACAAGCACAGATACGCAGTATTTT
CASGATSTDTQYF
>TRBV5-8|TRBD1|TRBJ1-5|.
TGTGCCAGCAGCTCCAGGGGGCATAGCAATCAGCCCCAGCATTTT
CASSSRGHSNQPQHF
>TRBV15|.|TRBJ1-2|once
TGTGCCACCAGCAGAGGTTCGGGGAACTATGGCTACACCTTC
CATSRGSGNYGYTF
>TRBV5-1|TRBD2|TRBJ2-7|.
TGCGCCAGCAGCCCCGGGACTAGCGGGATAAGGTCCTACGAGCAGTACTTC
CASSPGTSGIRSYEQYF
>TRBV4-2|TRBD2|TRBJ2-7|.
TGTGCCAGCAGCCAGGGACTAGTCTATTCCTACGAGCAGTACTTC
CASSQGLVYSYEQYF
>TRBV19|.|TRBJ1-2|.
TGTGCCAGTAGTATATTTGACAACCCCAACTATGGCTACACCTTC
CASSIFDNPNYGYTF
>TRBV2|TRBD2|TRBJ2-2|.
TGTGCCAGCAGTCCCCCCCGGGGGGTAACCGGGGAGCTGTTTTTT
CASSPPRGVTGELFF
>TRBV7-8|.|TRBJ2-3|once
TGTGCCAGCAGGGAGGGTACAGATACGCAGTATTTT
CASREGTDTQYF
>TRBV6-5|.|TRBJ1-3|few
TGTGCCAGCAGTCAGAGACCCGGGTCCAAAAGCATATATTTT
CASSQRPGSKSIYF
>TRBV6-2/TRBV6-3|.|TRBJ1-5|.
TGTGCCAGCAGTTCCCCCGTAGGGGCCGGCAATCAGCCCCAGCATTTT
CASSSPVGAGNQPQHF
>TRBV10-3|.|TRBJ2-5|few
TGTGCCATCAGTGACCCACAAGAGACCCAGTACTTC
CAISDPQETQYF
>TRBV6-5|TRBD2|TRBJ2-3|.
TGTGCCACAGGGGAACTAGCGGGCACAGATACGCAGTATTTT
CATGELAGTDTQYF
>TRBV14|.|TRBJ2-5|.
TGTGCCAGCAGTCGACAGTCGACAGAGACCCAGTACTTC
CASSRQSTETQYF
>TRBV3-1/TRBV3-2|.|TRBJ2-5|.
TGTGCCAGCAGCCAAGACCCCAGGCAAGAGACCCAGTACTTC
CASSQDPRQETQYF
>TRBV19|.|TRBJ2-5|.
TGTGCCAGTAGGAATAGGGGAAGGTGGCAAGAGACCCAGTACTTC
CASRNRGRWQETQYF
>TRBV5-1|.|TRBJ2-3|.
TGCGCCAGCAGCTTGGGGCAGATTAGCACAGATACGCAGTATTTT
CASSLGQISTDTQYF
>TRBV4-1|.|TRBJ1-5|once
TGCGCCAGCAGCCGCACTGACAGCTTTTATAGCAATCAGCCCCAGCATTTT
CASSRTDSFYSNQPQHF
>TRBV5-6|.|TRBJ1-3|.
TGTGCCAGCAGCCCGGTGTTTAGCTCTGGAAACACCATATATTTT
CASSPVFSSGNTIYF
>TRBV5-4|.|TRBJ2-6|.
TGTGCCAGCAACCTAGGTCTGAGGGCTTCTGGGGCCAACGTCCTGACTTTC
CASNLGLRASGANVLTF
>TRBV15|.|TRBJ1-4|.
TGTGCCACCAGCAGTGATGCGGAAGGGGCATACGAAAAACTGTTTTTT
CATSSDAEGAYEKLFF
>TRBV27|.|TRBJ1-5|few
TGTGCCAGCAGTTTCAGGGGTCGACAGCCCCAGCATTTT
CASSFRGRQPQHF
>TRBV11-3|TRBD2|TRBJ2-1|.
TGTGCCAGCAGCTTAGATCTGGGGGAGGGGCCCTACAATGAGCAGTTCTTC
CASSLDLGEGPYNEQFF
>TRBV7-9|.|TRBJ1-6|.
TGTGCCAGCAGCCCTAGTCAGGTAGCGAATTCACCCCTCCACTTT
CASSPSQVANSPLHF
>TRBV7-9|TRBD1|TRBJ1-5|once
TGTGCCAGCAGCGAGAGGACAGGCCTCAATCAGCCCCAGCATTTT
CASSERTGLNQPQHF
>TRBV27|.|TRBJ2-1|.
TGTGCCAGCAGTTGGACAGCCTACAATGAGCAGTTCTTC
CASSWTAYNEQFF
>TRBV9|TRBD1|TRBJ1-5|.
TGTGCCAGCAGCGTAGGGACAGGACAGCCCCAGCATTTT
CASSVGTGQPQHF
>TRBV3-1/TRBV3-2|.|TRBJ2-7|.
TGTGCCAGCAGCCAGGCGGGACTTCCGAGCTCCTACGAGCAGTACTTC
CASSQAGLPSSYEQYF
>TRBV10-2|TRBD1|TRBJ1-1|.
TGCGCCAGCGGACAGGGTGCCACTGAAGCTTTCTTT
CASGQGATEAFF
>TRBV9|TRBD1|TRBJ1-1|.
TGTGCCAGCAGCGCCGCAGACAGGGGAAGGGCCAACACTGAAGCTTTCTTT
CASSAADRGRANTEAFF
>TRBV24-1|.|TRBJ2-7|.
TGTGCCACCAGGCTAGCAGATCTTTACGAGCAGTACTTC
CATRLADLYEQYF
>TRBV5-1|.|TRBJ1-1|.
TGCGCCAGCTACAGGGATCTCCGGACTGAAGCTTTCTTT
CASYRDLRTEAFF
>TRBV6-6|TRBD2|TRBJ2-7|.
TGTGCCAGCAGTTACCGGACTAGCGTTAGCTCCTACGAGCAGTACTTC
CASSYRTSVSSYEQYF
>TRBV6-6|TRBD2|TRBJ2-7|.
TGTGCCAGCAGCCCGACTAGCGGAGGTTACGAGCAGTACTTC
CASSPTSGGYEQYF
>TRBV9|TRBD1|TRBJ1-2|.
TGTGCCAGCAGCTCCGGGACAGGGGATGGCTATGGCTACACCTTC
CASSSGTGDGYGYTF
>TRBV28|.|TRBJ2-1|.
TGTGCCAGCAGGGAGGGGGGGGACGCACGGGAGCAGTTCTTC
CASREGGDAREQFF
>TRBV20-1|.|TRBJ1-2|.
TGCAGTGCTAGTGCTGGACCGGGGGGCTATGGCTACACCTTC
CSASAGPGGYGYTF
>TRBV5-1|TRBD2|TRBJ2-4|once
TGCGCCAGCAGCTTGGCCCCGATTCAACGGGGTAGCGGGAGTCGAGGCATTCAGTACTTC
CASSLAPIQRGSGSRGIQYF
>TRBV7-8|.|TRBJ1-2|.
TGTGCCAGCAGCCCCGGACAGTTGTATGGCTACACCTTC
CASSPGQLYGYTF
>TRBV10-1|TRBD1|TRBJ1-1|.
TGCGCCAGCAGCAGACAGGGGGCTGGTAATGAAGCTTTCTTT
CASSRQGAGNEAFF
>TRBV12-5|.|TRBJ2-1|.
TGTGCTAGTGGTTTGATGCTGTCGAGCAATGAGCAGTTCTTC
CASGLMLSSNEQFF
>TRBV11-2|.|TRBJ1-4|.
TGTGCCAGCAGCTTAGAGGGCATTGAAAAACTGTTTTTT
CASSLEGIEKLFF
>TRBV6-6|TRBD1|TRBJ1-3|.
TGTGCCAGCAGTCCTCAGGGACAGGGGACCTCACATCTTGGAAACACCATATATTTT
CASSPQGQGTSHLGNTIYF
>TRBV10-1|.|TRBJ2-2|.
TGCGCCAGCAGTAAGACCAGGGCGAACACCGGGGAGCTGTTTTTT
CASSKTRANTGELFF
>TRBV27|.|TRBJ1-4|.
TGTGCCAGCAGTTATAAGGGGGCAACTAATGAAAAACTGTTTTTT
CASSYKGATNEKLFF
>TRBV27|.|TRBJ2-5|once
TGTGCCAGCAGTTTAGGGCAGGTGCATCAAGAGACCCAGTACTTC
CASSLGQVHQETQYF
>TRBV29-1|.|TRBJ2-2|.
TGCAGCGTTGTATCAGGGTCGTCCGGGGAGCTGTTTTTT
CSVVSGSSGELFF
>TRBV18|.|TRBJ1-1|.
TGTGCCAGCTCATTTTCCGGGTCGAACACTGAAGCTTTCTTT
CASSFSGSNTEAFF
>TRBV7-8|.|TRBJ1-5|.
TGTGCCAGCAGCTTAGCGTCCCTTCGGAGCAATCAGCCCCAGCATTTT
CASSLASLRSNQPQHF
>TRBV2|TRBD2|TRBJ2-5|.
TGTGCCAGCAATTTCCTAGCGGAACTTCAAGAGACCCAGTACTTC
CASNFLAELQETQYF
>TRBV5-1|.|TRBJ2-3|.
TGCGCCAGCCGGGAGAGGGGTTGGGCCACAGATACGCAGTATTTT
CASRERGWATDTQYF
>TRBV6-5|TRBD1|TRBJ2-7|.
TGTGCCAGCAGTTCGATGGCAGGGGGTCCCTACGAGCAGTACTTC
CASSSMAGGPYEQYF
>TRBV18|TRBD1|TRBJ1-4|.
TGTGCCAGCTCATCCCTGACAGGGACAGATGAAAGACTGTTTTTT
CASSSLTGTDERLFF
>TRBV5-1|.|TRBJ1-5|.
TGCGCCAGCAGCTTCCAGGGAGGGCAGCCCCAGCATTTT
CASSFQGGQPQHF
>TRBV27|.|TRBJ1-2|.
TGTGCCAGCAGTTCCCCCGGTGCCTATCCTGGCTACACCTTC
CASSSPGAYPGYTF